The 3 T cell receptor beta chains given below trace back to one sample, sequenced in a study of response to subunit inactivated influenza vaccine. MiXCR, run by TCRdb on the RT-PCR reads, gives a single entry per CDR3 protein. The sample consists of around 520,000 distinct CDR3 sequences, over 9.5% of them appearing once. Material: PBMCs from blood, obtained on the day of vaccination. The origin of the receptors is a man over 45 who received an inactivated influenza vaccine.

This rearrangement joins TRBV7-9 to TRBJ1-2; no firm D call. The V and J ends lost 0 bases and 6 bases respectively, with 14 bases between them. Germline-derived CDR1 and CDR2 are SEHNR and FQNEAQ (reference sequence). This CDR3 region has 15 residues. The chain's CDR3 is CASSLAEAGFHGYTF. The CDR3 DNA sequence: TGTGCCAGCAGCTTAGCGGAGGCAGGATTCCATGGCTACACCTTC.

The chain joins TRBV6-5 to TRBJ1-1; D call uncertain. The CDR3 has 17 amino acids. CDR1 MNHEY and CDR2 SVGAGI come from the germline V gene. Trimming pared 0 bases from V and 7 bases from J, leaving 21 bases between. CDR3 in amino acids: CASSYSGYDVHLFEAFF. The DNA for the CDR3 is TGTGCCAGCAGTTACTCAGGTTACGACGTTCACCTATTTGAAGCTTTCTTT.

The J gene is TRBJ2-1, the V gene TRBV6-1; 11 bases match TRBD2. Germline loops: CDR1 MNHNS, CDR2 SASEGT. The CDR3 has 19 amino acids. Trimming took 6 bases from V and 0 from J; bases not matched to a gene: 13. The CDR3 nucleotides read TGTGCCAGCAGCCAGCGACTAGCGGGACAACCAACCTCCTACAATGAGCAGTTCTTC. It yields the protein CASSQRLAGQPTSYNEQFF.